The clone carrying this T cell receptor beta chain showed up many times. Its antigen is not identified. This entry comes from a study of T cells after yellow fever vaccination. At the level of the study: When fractions had low cell numbers, they were prepared with SMART-Seq v4 Ultra Low Input. Broader study findings: A large majority of primary-vaccination clones showed up again after the booster (roughly 96% CD4, about 87% CD8).

V was shortened by 5 bases and J by 7 bases, with 18 bases between the two germline ends. Germline CDR1 SGHDT, CDR2 YYEEEE. The CDR3 contains 14 residues. Synthesis of TCR cDNA relied on 5'RACE template switching, which attached a universal primer site and UMIs. TCRdb itself ran the 5' RACE reads through MiXCR, one entry per CDR3 protein. The table lists about 300,000 distinct CDR3 sequences, 3% to 4.5% of them singletons. The TCR originated in a man aged 18 to 30 who received the YFV17D yellow fever vaccine. This rearrangement joins TRBV5-6 to TRBJ1-2, with no clear D. The sequencing used PBMCs, collected 5 days after the yellow fever booster vaccination. The CDR3 nucleotides are TGTGCCAGCAGTTCTCAGTCCGGAAGGTTTGGCTACACCTTC. Encoded protein: CASSSQSGRFGYTF.